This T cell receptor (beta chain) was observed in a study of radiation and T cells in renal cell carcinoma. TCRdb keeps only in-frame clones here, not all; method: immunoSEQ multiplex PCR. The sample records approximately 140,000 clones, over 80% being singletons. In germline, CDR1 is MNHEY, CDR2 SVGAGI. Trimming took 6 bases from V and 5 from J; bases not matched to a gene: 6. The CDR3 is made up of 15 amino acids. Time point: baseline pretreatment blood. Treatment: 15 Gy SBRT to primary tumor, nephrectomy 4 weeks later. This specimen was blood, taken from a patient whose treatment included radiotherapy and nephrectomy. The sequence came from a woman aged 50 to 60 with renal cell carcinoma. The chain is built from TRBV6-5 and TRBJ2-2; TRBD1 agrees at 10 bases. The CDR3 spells CASRLRQGATGELFF. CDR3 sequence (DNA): TGTGCCAGCAGGCTCAGACAGGGGGCAACCGGGGAGCTGTTTTTT.